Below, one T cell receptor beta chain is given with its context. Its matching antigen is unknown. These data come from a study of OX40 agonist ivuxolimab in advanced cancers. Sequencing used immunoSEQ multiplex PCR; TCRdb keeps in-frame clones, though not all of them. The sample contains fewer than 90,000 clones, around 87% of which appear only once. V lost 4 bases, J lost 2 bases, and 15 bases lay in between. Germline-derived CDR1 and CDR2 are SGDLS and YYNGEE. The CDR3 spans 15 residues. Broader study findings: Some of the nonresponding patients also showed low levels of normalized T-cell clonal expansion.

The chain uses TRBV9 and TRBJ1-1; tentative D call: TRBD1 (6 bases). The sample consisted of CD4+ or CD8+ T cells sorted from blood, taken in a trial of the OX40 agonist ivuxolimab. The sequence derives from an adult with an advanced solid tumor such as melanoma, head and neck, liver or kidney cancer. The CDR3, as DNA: TGTGCCAGCAGCTCCGGGACACAACTTAACACTGAAGCTTTCTTT. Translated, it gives CASSSGTQLNTEAFF. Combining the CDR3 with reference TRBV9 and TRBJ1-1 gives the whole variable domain DSGVTQTPKHLITATGQRVTLRCSPRSGDLSVYWYQQSLDQGLQFLIQYYNGEERAKGNILERFSAQQFPDLHSELNLSSLELGDSALYFCASSSGTQLNTEAFFGQGTRLTVV.